The 20 T cell receptor beta chains presented below share a single source sample, sequenced in a study of blood T cells in healthy people across ages. Primers used in a second PCR of roughly 7 to 11 cycles were a sample-barcoded 5' primer and a J-beta primer mix. TCRdb re-called the 5' RACE reads through MiXCR, storing one row per CDR3 protein. The sample consists of around 1,000,000 distinct CDR3 sequences, around 25% of them appearing once. The sample was also linked to a second study, of T cells of mothers and their children.

Material: blood. These receptor sequences come from a girl aged 2 to 9 in good health.

The rearrangement uses TRBV7-9 and TRBJ1-1; tentatively, D is TRBD1 (5 bases). This CDR3 comprises 16 residues. Germline-derived CDR1 and CDR2 are SEHNR and FQNEAQ (reference sequence). The V gene lost 4 bases and the J gene lost 3 bases, with 18 bases spanning the gap. CDR3 DNA sequence: TGTGCCAGCAGCTCAGACCTGACAGCGGCTCACACTGAAGCTTTCTTT. Amino acid sequence: CASSSDLTAAHTEAFF.

The chain links TRBV9 to TRBJ1-3, with D uncertain. CDR3 length: 13 residues. V was cut by 5 bases and J by 2 bases, with 8 bases left in between. Germline-derived CDR1 and CDR2 are SGDLS and YYNGEE. Here the CDR3 reads CASRGGTGNTIYF. DNA of the CDR3: TGTGCCAGCAGAGGAGGCACTGGAAACACCATATATTTT.

The V gene is TRBV25-1, the J gene TRBJ1-4; TRBD1 matches at 8 bases. The trim removed 8 bases at V and 11 bases at J, leaving 13 bases unmatched. This CDR3 comprises 14 residues. Germline CDR1 is MGHDK and CDR2 is SYGVNS. CDR3: CASGRQTGDPKLFF. The CDR3 nucleotides read TGTGCCAGCGGACGACAGACAGGGGATCCGAAACTGTTTTTT.

A few counts support this clonotype. The chain combines TRBV6-6 with TRBJ2-7; no firm D call. This CDR3 region has 14 residues. The germline V gene has CDR1 MNHNY and CDR2 SVGAGI (reference sequence). With 2 bases removed from V and 7 bases from J, the gap between germline ends came to 15 bases. The CDR3 bases are TGTGCCAGCAGTTACCTGGACCGACCGCGGGAGCAGTACTTC. Its protein is CASSYLDRPREQYF.

This chain links TRBV4-2 with TRBJ2-3; TRBD1 might be the D (5 bases). V lost 1 base, J lost 1 base, and 15 bases lay in between. The germline gives CDR1 LGHNA, CDR2 YNFKEQ. The CDR3 length is 17 residues. The CDR3 nucleotides read TGTGCCAGCAGCCAAGTTGTAGCAGGGATAGGCACAGATACGCAGTATTTT. Residues: CASSQVVAGIGTDTQYF.

The genes are TRBV6-5 and TRBJ2-4; unclear D gene. Germline V CDR1 and CDR2: MNHEY, SVGAGI. The length of the CDR3 is 13 residues. V lost 5 bases and J lost 0, with 5 bases in between. CDR3 loop: CASSDGAKNIQYF. For the CDR3, the DNA is TGTGCCAGCAGTGACGGAGCCAAAAACATTCAGTACTTC.

The chain recombines TRBV12-5 with TRBJ2-1; either TRBD1 or TRBD2 may fit D (5 bases each). The V end lost 0 bases, the J end lost 8 bases, and 29 bases lay between the germline ends. CDR1 is LGHNT, CDR2 FRNRAP, per germline. The CDR3 totals 20 residues. CDR3 sequence reads: CASGLVMDDEGYRWYDEQFF. The CDR3 bases are TGTGCTAGTGGTTTGGTAATGGACGATGAGGGGTATCGGTGGTATGATGAGCAGTTCTTC.

V gene TRBV5-1 combines with J gene TRBJ2-3; D remains unclear. The V end was cut by 5 bases, the J end by 7 bases, with 5 bases between. In germline, CDR1 is SGHRS, CDR2 YFSETQ. This CDR3 has 10 residues. The CDR3: CASRRNTQYF. CDR3 coding DNA: TGCGCCAGCAGACGGAATACGCAGTATTTT.

This sequence joins TRBV30 and TRBJ2-1, with 7 bases fitting TRBD1. CDR1 and CDR2 (germline): GTSNPN, SVGIG (reference sequence). The CDR3 contains 14 residues. Germline trimming cut 3 bases from V and 4 bases from J; bases unmatched to any gene: 6. The CDR3, as DNA: TGTGCCTGGAGGGCAGGGGGAAGTTACAATGAGCAGTTCTTC. Protein product: CAWRAGGSYNEQFF.

The J gene is TRBJ2-7, the V gene TRBV7-9; 8 bases match TRBD2. With V trimmed by 7 bases and J by 6 bases, 8 bases remained unmatched. Germline-derived CDR1 and CDR2 are SEHNR and FQNEAQ (reference sequence). This CDR3 is 13 amino acids long. The CDR3 DNA follows: TGTGCCAGCACCCCGAGCGGGGGAGGCGAGCAGTACTTC. The encoded protein is CASTPSGGGEQYF. Full variable domain (missing parts from reference TRBV7-9 and TRBJ2-7): DTGVSQNPRHKITKRGQNVTFRCDPISEHNRLYWYRQTLGQGPEFLTYFQNEAQLEKSRLLSDRFSAERPKGSFSTLEIQRTEQGDSAMYLCASTPSGGGEQYFGPGTRLTVT.

The sample holds one count of this clonotype. The chain uses TRBV12-3 or TRBV12-4 and TRBJ1-5, with TRBD1 matching over 7 bases. After removal of 5 bases from V and 2 bases from J, the junction contained 9 bases not matched to a gene. This CDR3 has 16 amino acids. The CDR3 is CASSALTGYGNQPQHF. CDR3 coding DNA: TGTGCCAGCAGTGCGTTGACAGGGTATGGCAATCAGCCCCAGCATTTT.

The chain uses TRBV29-1 and TRBJ2-3; D not resolved. This CDR3 comprises 14 residues. V was trimmed by 5 bases and J by 6 bases, leaving 18 bases between them. Looked up from germline, CDR1 is SQVTM and CDR2 is ANQGSEA. The DNA for the CDR3 is TGCAGCGTTCCCCACTACCGGGCATCGGATACGCAGTATTTT. Protein product: CSVPHYRASDTQYF.

The V and J genes are TRBV12-3 or TRBV12-4 and TRBJ1-1; TRBD1 matches 7 bases. V lost 3 bases to trimming and J lost 6 bases; unmatched junction nucleotides: 4. This CDR3 is 13 amino acids long. The CDR3 nucleotides read TGTGCCAGCAGTTTGGACAGGATCGCTGAAGCTTTCTTT. This encodes CASSLDRIAEAFF.

The chain combines TRBV7-9 with TRBJ1-4; a possible D gene is TRBD1 (5 bases). The CDR3 consists of 14 residues. The germline V gene has CDR1 SEHNR and CDR2 FQNEAQ (reference sequence). The V and J ends lost 8 bases and 7 bases respectively, with 17 bases between them. Here the CDR3 reads CASARRDWGEKLFF. The CDR3 DNA reads as TGTGCCAGCGCCCGCCGGGACTGGGGTGAAAAACTGTTTTTT.

This clonotype was seen only once. The chain is built from TRBV29-1 and TRBJ2-1; 7 bases map to TRBD2. Matching the DNA end better, TRBJ2-7 makes the J call doubtful. Germline V lookup: CDR1 SQVTM, CDR2 ANQGSEA. CDR3 length: 13 amino acids. The CDR3 nucleotides are TGCAGCGTTGGCGGCGGGAGTGGCTACGAGCAGTACTTC. The encoded protein is CSVGGGSGYEQYF.

This clonotype was detected a few times. Written as DNA, the CDR3 is TGTGCCAGCAGCCAAGATGCAGGTGGAGCGCCAAGCTCCTACGAGCAGTACTTC. As protein: CASSQDAGGAPSSYEQYF. This chain links TRBV4-2 with TRBJ2-7, with no clear D. This CDR3 is built from 18 residues. In germline, CDR1 is LGHNA, CDR2 YNFKEQ. V was shortened by 0 bases and J by 0 bases, with 18 bases between the two germline ends.

This clonotype showed up just a few times. V usage is TRBV7-2 and J usage is TRBJ1-2, with D hard to call. Trimming removed 5 bases from V and 8 bases from J, with 21 bases in between. The germline V gene encodes CDR1 SGHTA and CDR2 FQGNSA. The CDR3 runs 15 residues. The CDR3 DNA is TGTGCCAGCAGCATAGACCGCGACTCGATCGACGGCTACACCTTC. Its protein product is CASSIDRDSIDGYTF.

This clonotype was recorded a few times. This chain uses TRBV20-1 with TRBJ2-1; 9 bases are a match to TRBD2. CDR1 is DFQATT, CDR2 SNEGSKA, per germline (reference sequence). The CDR3 is 17 residues long. Germline trimming cut 1 base from V and 8 bases from J; bases unmatched to any gene: 15. CDR3 coding DNA: TGCAGTGCTAGAGCCAAACCACTAGCGGGCCGTTGGGATGAGCAGTTCTTC. Translated: CSARAKPLAGRWDEQFF.

On this clonotype: Lacking the conserved final phenylalanine or tryptophan, this CDR3 likely reflects a read error. V and J are TRBV2 and TRBJ2-1; possible D gene TRBD1, 6 bases. Germline CDR1 and CDR2: SNHLY and FYNNEI. Trimming left V 6 bases short and J 3 bases short, with 12 bases between. This CDR3 comprises 14 residues. The CDR3 sequence: CASSVRDNYNEQFL. The CDR3 DNA is TGTGCCAGCAGCGTCCGGGACAACTACAATGAGCAGTTCCTC.

Here the CDR3 DNA reads TGCGCCAGCAGCTTGTGGGCAGGGGCTTCCTACGAGCAGTACTTC. This gives the protein CASSLWAGASYEQYF. The chain has TRBV5-1 and TRBJ2-7, with D possibly being TRBD1 (6 bases). Trimming left V 1 base short and J 1 base short, with 12 bases between. The germline V gene has CDR1 SGHRS and CDR2 YFSETQ. The CDR3 is 15 residues long.